This record concerns one T cell receptor (beta chain) sequence. The read falls 3 residues short of the CDR3 end, and the missing part is taken from the germline J gene. V lost 2 bases, J lost 4 bases, and 8 bases stayed unmatched. Looked up from germline, CDR1 is SGHNT and CDR2 is YYREEE (reference sequence). This CDR3 has 15 amino acids. This record belongs to a study of T cells in women clearing cervical HPV infection. The data were produced by immunoSEQ multiplex PCR, yet TCRdb's version contains in-frame clones alone and is incomplete. Found here are about 26,000 clones; the top ten clones hold around 10%.

The chain uses TRBV5-4 and TRBJ1-2, with TRBD1 identical over 7 bases. The sequence came from a woman aged 18 to 75 with a cervical HPV16 infection that either progressed to CIN3+ or cleared (not recorded which). The specimen sequenced was blood buffy coat. The chain's CDR3 is CASSFFHRGSYGYTF. The part of the CDR3 DNA that was read is TGTGCCAGCAGCTTCTTTCACAGGGGATCCTATGGC.